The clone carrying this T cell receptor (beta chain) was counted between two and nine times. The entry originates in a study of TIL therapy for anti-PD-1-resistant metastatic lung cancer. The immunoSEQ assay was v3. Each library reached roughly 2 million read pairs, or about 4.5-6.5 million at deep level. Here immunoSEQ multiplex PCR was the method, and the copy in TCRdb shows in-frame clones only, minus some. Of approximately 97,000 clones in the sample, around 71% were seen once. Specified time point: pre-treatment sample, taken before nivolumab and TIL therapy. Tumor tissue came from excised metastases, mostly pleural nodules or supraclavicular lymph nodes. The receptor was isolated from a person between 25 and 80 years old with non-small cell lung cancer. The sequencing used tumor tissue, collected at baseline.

The CDR3: CASTSTGRDQPQHF. CDR3 bases: TGTGCCAGCACCTCGACAGGGAGGGATCAGCCCCAGCATTTT. The chain recombines TRBV6-6 with TRBJ1-5, with 7 bases fitting TRBD1. The CDR3 runs to 14 residues. With V trimmed by 7 bases and J by 5 bases, 8 bases remained unmatched. Germline V gene sequence: CDR1 MNHNY, CDR2 SVGAGI (reference sequence).